This T cell receptor beta chain was recorded in a study of CD8 T cells in ankylosing spondylitis listed by TCRdb under 2017. Background on the whole study: The study profiled T cell receptor beta repertoires in healthy donors and ankylosing spondylitis patients to find disease-linked TCR variants. The full study cohort was made up of 25 to 30 ankylosing spondylitis patients and 108 healthy donors. Samples of peripheral blood were taken, and for ankylosing spondylitis patients, synovial fluid was collected as well.

This clonotype showed up many times. The antigen it binds to is not known. Base-call qualities are not available, and no considerably larger clone is one nucleotide away. The research as a whole found: Some of the motif variants had been reported before in the synovial fluid and blood of reactive arthritis patients, a finding that suggests common disease-initiation mechanisms. Blood from ankylosing spondylitis patients appeared to be characterized by a TCR beta motif made up of fewer than ten highly homologous amino acid variants. The disease-linked clones were reported as significantly enriched in matched synovial fluid samples from ankylosing spondylitis patients. The disease-linked clones had a CD8+ phenotype and were found at relatively low frequencies in peripheral blood.

The run used an Illumina HiSeq 2500. TCR beta libraries were prepared by quantitative 5'-RACE with molecular barcodes. Concerning the study's data processing: To identify disease-linked TCR variants, a new computational method was used, one built on a probabilistic model of VDJ rearrangement. TCRdb trimmed the raw reads at Q25, called clones with MiXCR and kept productive beta chains. Rows are combined by CDR3 protein, so each entry shows the most common genes and DNA. The V and J calls and clone size are TCRdb's, not the authors'. The sample profile shows about 260,000 distinct CDR3 sequences; roughly a quarter of them were found once. 0.6% to 0.75% of the sample is taken by the ten largest. Relative to germline, V is 1 base shorter and J is 3 bases shorter, with 10 bases between their ends. The germline V gene (reference sequence) supplies CDR1 DFQATT and CDR2 SNEGSKA. From its cysteine to its phenylalanine, the CDR3 spans 14 amino acids. Solely the CDR3 DNA is kept, with 42 bases framed from the first base.

The rearranged chain carries TRBV20-1 and TRBJ1-5; no confident D gene assignment can be made. The material sequenced was blood, either unsorted or a sorted T cell fraction (not recorded which). The source is a male donor with ankylosing spondylitis or in good health (not recorded which). The CDR3 in this case is CSARVDMTNQPQHF. The bases read TGCAGTGCTAGAGTCGACATGACCAATCAGCCCCAGCATTTT.